Given below is one T cell receptor (beta chain) in context. With a much larger clone just one base away, this may be a read error. The sample comes from a study of shared clonotypes between healthy human individuals. All of the donors resided in Nashville, Tennessee, and each was a Caucasian adult. Assay runs were performed at deep level. The protocol was immunoSEQ multiplex PCR, while the TCRdb copy is restricted to in-frame clones and leaves out a portion. The sample has about half a million clones, about 84% seen once. CDR1 is SGHTA and CDR2 is FQGNSA in the germline V gene. The CDR3 totals 16 residues.

V is TRBV7-2 and J is TRBJ2-7; the match to TRBD2 covers 10 bases. This clonotype was sampled from a middle-aged woman in good health. Some clones in this sample may be carry-over from other donors' samples. Input material: PBMCs. The chain's CDR3 is CASSSQRLAGAYKQYF. As DNA, the CDR3 is TGTGCCAGCAGTTCCCAGCGGCTAGCGGGAGCCTACAAGCAGTACTTC.